Listed below are T cell receptor beta chains from one sample, sequenced in a study of blood T cell repertoires in COVID-19. Clones were sequenced by immunoSEQ multiplex PCR, and TCRdb holds only the in-frame ones, with some missing. Of some 250,000 clones listed, more than 75% are singletons. The sequencing input was PBMCs or T cells enriched from blood (not recorded which). Source of these receptors: a middle-aged woman with acute COVID-19. The CDR3 runs from the conserved cysteine through the conserved F or W.

J: TRBJ2-7; V: TRBV3-1/TRBV3-2; CDR3: CASSQQPGVHEQYF
J: TRBJ2-7; V: TRBV7-2; CDR3: CASSLTGAHEQYF
J: TRBJ2-7; V: TRBV4-1; CDR3: CASSQVGQIEQYF
J: TRBJ1-2; V: TRBV20-1; CDR3: CSAKRQGKFAF
J: TRBJ2-5; V: TRBV25-1; CDR3: CASSDPATSGSKTQYF
J: TRBJ2-1; V: TRBV6-1; CDR3: CASSDRTSGGRAYNEQFF
J: TRBJ2-3; V: TRBV6-1; CDR3: CASSEAGTSGRYTQYF
J: TRBJ2-5; V: TRBV27; CDR3: CASSLSLFETQYF
J: TRBJ1-1; V: TRBV14; CDR3: CASHAGGGRMNTEAFF
J: TRBJ2-3; V: TRBV11-3; CDR3: CASSLGLAGSTDTQYF
J: TRBJ1-1; V: TRBV6-2/TRBV6-3; CDR3: CASSYRGQDTEAFF
J: TRBJ1-5; V: TRBV2; CDR3: CASRTGQANNQPQHF
J: TRBJ1-5; V: TRBV27; CDR3: CASSLTGNGHQPQHF
J: TRBJ2-5; V: TRBV18; CDR3: CASSPWPNVQETQYF
J: TRBJ2-7; V: TRBV7-9; CDR3: CASSLGGRIYEQYF
J: TRBJ2-5; V: TRBV18; CDR3: CASSTTSGDRGAQYF
J: TRBJ2-7; V: TRBV7-2; CDR3: CASSTGLAGVYEQYF
J: TRBJ2-7; V: TRBV6-5; CDR3: CASALAGGLYEQYF
J: TRBJ2-5; V: TRBV15; CDR3: CATSRGQGEETQYF
J: TRBJ2-1; V: TRBV7-3; CDR3: CASSPGGTYNEQFF
J: TRBJ1-6; V: TRBV7-9; CDR3: CASSLSDSPLHF
J: TRBJ1-6; V: TRBV3-1/TRBV3-2; CDR3: CASSQGVSNSPLHF
J: TRBJ1-4; V: TRBV2; CDR3: CASRERWSNEKLFF
J: TRBJ2-1; V: TRBV19; CDR3: CASSIDGPGLAFNEQFF
J: TRBJ2-5; V: TRBV18; CDR3: CASSPAGGETQYF
J: TRBJ2-2; V: TRBV7-3; CDR3: CASSLSRMGLTNTGELFF
J: TRBJ1-1; V: TRBV11-2; CDR3: CASSPTVNTEAFF
J: TRBJ1-3; V: TRBV3-1/TRBV3-2; CDR3: CASSRDRGTGNTIYF
J: TRBJ2-2; V: TRBV6-2/TRBV6-3; CDR3: CASSNEDRGGTGELFF
J: TRBJ2-3; V: TRBV14; CDR3: CASSQGGQSTDTQYF
J: TRBJ1-6; V: TRBV15; CDR3: CATSREDRGSTYNSPLHF
J: TRBJ2-1; V: TRBV5-1; CDR3: CASSLLYKEGLGNNEQFF
J: TRBJ2-7; V: TRBV7-6; CDR3: CASSSSQRVSYEQYF
J: TRBJ1-6; V: TRBV18; CDR3: CASSPKPDITSPLHF
J: TRBJ1-5; V: TRBV5-8; CDR3: CASSPFGGGTQPQHF
J: TRBJ1-2; V: TRBV5-1; CDR3: CASSPGQGETKTF
J: TRBJ1-5; V: TRBV24-1; CDR3: CATSDPGQGGWTQPQHF
J: TRBJ1-5; V: TRBV18; CDR3: CASSRSGSGQPQHF
J: TRBJ2-3; V: TRBV9; CDR3: CASSAVGTHDTQYF
J: TRBJ2-7; V: TRBV11-3; CDR3: CASSFPGQGTYEQYF
J: TRBJ2-2; V: TRBV9; CDR3: CASSLYPANTGELFF
J: TRBJ1-5; V: TRBV30; CDR3: CAWSRPGSGQPQHF
J: TRBJ2-7; V: TRBV7-2; CDR3: CASSLVQAGYEQYF